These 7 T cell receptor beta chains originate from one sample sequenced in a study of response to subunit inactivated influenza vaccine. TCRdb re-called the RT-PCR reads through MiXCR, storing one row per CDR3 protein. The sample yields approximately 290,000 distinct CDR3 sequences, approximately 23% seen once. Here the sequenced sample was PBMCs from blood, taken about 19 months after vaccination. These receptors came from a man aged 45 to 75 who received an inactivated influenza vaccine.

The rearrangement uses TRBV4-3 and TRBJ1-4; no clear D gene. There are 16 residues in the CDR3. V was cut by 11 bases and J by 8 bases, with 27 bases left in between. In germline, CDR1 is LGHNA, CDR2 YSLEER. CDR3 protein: CAASRTYFQNGEKLFF. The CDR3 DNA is TGCGCCGCGAGCCGCACATATTTCCAGAATGGCGAAAAACTGTTTTTT.

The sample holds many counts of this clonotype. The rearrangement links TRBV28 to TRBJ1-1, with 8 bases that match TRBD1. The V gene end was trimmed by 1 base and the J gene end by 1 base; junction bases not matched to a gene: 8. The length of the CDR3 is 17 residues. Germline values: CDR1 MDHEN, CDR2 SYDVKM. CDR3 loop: CASSLSPGTGANTEAFF. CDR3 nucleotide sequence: TGTGCCAGCAGTTTATCCCCGGGGACAGGCGCGAACACTGAAGCTTTCTTT.

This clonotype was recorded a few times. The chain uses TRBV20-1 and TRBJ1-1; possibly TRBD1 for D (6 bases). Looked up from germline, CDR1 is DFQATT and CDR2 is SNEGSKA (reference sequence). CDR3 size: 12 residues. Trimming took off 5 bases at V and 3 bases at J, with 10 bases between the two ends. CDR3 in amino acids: CSAGSGDTEAFF. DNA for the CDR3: TGCAGTGCTGGCTCAGGGGACACTGAAGCTTTCTTT.

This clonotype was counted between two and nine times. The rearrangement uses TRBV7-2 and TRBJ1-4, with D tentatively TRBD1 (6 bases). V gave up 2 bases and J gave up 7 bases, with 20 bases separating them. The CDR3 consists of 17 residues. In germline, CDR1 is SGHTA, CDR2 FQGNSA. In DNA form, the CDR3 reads TGTGCCAGCAGCTTAAGTTTCCGGAGCAGGGGAGGTGAAAAACTGTTTTTT. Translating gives CASSLSFRSRGGEKLFF.

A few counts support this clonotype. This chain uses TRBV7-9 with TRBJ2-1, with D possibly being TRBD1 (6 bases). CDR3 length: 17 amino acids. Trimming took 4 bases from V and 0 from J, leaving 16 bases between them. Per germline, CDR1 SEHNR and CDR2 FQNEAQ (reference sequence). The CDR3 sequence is CASSSRGQPNSYNEQFF. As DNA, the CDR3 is TGTGCCAGCAGCTCACGTGGACAGCCGAACTCCTACAATGAGCAGTTCTTC.

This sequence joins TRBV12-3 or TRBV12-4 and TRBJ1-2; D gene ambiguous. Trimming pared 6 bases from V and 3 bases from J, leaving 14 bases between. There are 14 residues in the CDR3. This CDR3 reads CASSSRPLHYGYTF. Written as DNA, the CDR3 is TGTGCCAGCAGCTCCAGGCCCCTCCACTATGGCTACACCTTC.

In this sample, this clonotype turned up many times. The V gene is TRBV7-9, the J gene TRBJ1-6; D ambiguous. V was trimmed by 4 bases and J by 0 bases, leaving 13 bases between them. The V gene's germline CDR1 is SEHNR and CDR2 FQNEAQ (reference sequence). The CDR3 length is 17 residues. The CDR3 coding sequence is TGTGCCAGCAGCTCGAGCGTGGGATCCTCCTATAATTCACCCCTCCACTTT. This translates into CASSSSVGSSYNSPLHF.